The clone carrying this T cell receptor beta chain has ten or more counts. The record originates from a study of regulatory T cells in long-lasting Graves disease. This CDR3 has 13 amino acids. With 8 bases clipped from V and 10 bases from J, the junction kept 8 bases outside the gene matches. The germline gives CDR1 MDHEN, CDR2 SYDVKM. The time point denotes: persistent/refractory GD, antithyroid drugs over 5 years with positive TRAb. The authors made the TCR library using RNA they extracted from PBMCs. Patients all came to the study from an endocrinology department in Xi'an, China. Arm-PCR of CDR3 regions and iRepertoire HTBI primers were used to build TCR beta libraries. TCRdb used MiXCR to reprocess the multiplex PCR reads, holding one entry per CDR3 protein. In the table there are approximately 350,000 distinct CDR3 sequences, around 23% of which are singletons.

The J gene is TRBJ1-6, the V gene TRBV28; 7 bases map to TRBD1. This TCR came from a woman aged 40 to 50 with Graves disease. The specimen comprised peripheral blood mononuclear cells (PBMCs), sampled when the disease was refractory, from a patient treated with antithyroid drugs. The CDR3 DNA reads TGTGCCAGCCAAGACAGGGTCGGCTCACCCCTCCACTTT. This encodes CASQDRVGSPLHF. Filled out from reference TRBV28 and TRBJ1-6, the complete variable domain reads DVKVTQSSRYLVKRTGEKVFLECVQDMDHENMFWYRQDPGLGLRLIYFSYDVKMKEKGDIPEGYSVSREKKERFSLILESASTNQTSMYLCASQDRVGSPLHFGNGTRLTVT.